Presented here are 16 T cell receptor beta chains from one specimen sequenced in a study of shared clonotypes between healthy human individuals. The naive CD8 population came from CD45RO-negative cells selected for CCR7, without terminally differentiated effector memory CD45RA+ cells. The method was immunoSEQ multiplex PCR; TCRdb's version includes in-frame clones alone and lacks a portion of them. The sample lists around 1,900,000 clones, 93% occurring once. The sample consisted of naive CD8+ T cells from PBMCs. Source of these receptors: a man between 18 and 35 years old in good health. Some clones in this sample may be carry-over from other donors' samples.

The chain uses TRBV5-6 and TRBJ2-1; D may be TRBD2 (7 bases). The CDR3 covers 15 residues. Germline CDR1 reads SGHDT; CDR2 reads YYEEEE. Trimming took 1 base from V and 8 from J, leaving 16 bases between them. The CDR3 here is CASSLLVTGGDEQFF. The CDR3, as DNA: TGTGCCAGCAGCTTGTTGGTCACGGGGGGCGATGAGCAGTTCTTC.

The CDR3 sequence is CASSPGTYYEQYF. The CDR3 nucleotides are TGTGCCAGCAGCCCAGGGACTTACTACGAGCAGTACTTC. V is TRBV5-6 and J is TRBJ2-7, with D tentatively TRBD2 (6 bases). Trimming stripped 4 bases from V and 3 bases from J, with 11 bases between. Germline V gene data show CDR1 as SGHDT and CDR2 as YYEEEE. CDR3 length: 13 amino acids.

CDR3: CASSSRRQFQETQYF. As DNA, the CDR3 is TGTGCCAGCAGCTCCCGTCGACAATTCCAAGAGACCCAGTACTTC. The chain joins TRBV7-2 to TRBJ2-5; no definite D call. V gave up 4 bases and J gave up 1 base, with 13 bases separating them. CDR1 and CDR2 from the germline V gene are SGHTA and FQGNSA. The CDR3 consists of 15 residues.

The chain joins TRBV14 to TRBJ2-7, with D possibly being TRBD1 or TRBD2 (5 bases each). The CDR3 loop spans 15 amino acids. Trimming took 0 bases from V and 3 from J, leaving 12 bases between them. Germline V gene lookup returns CDR1 SGHDN and CDR2 FVKESK. CDR3 region: CASSQDPGSYYEQYF. In nucleotides, the CDR3 is TGTGCCAGCAGCCAAGACCCAGGGAGCTACTACGAGCAGTACTTC.

The count of this clone is one. The chain is built from TRBV27 and TRBJ1-4; unclear D gene. Germline values: CDR1 MNHEY, CDR2 SMNVEV (reference sequence). The V gene lost 1 base and the J gene lost 3 bases, with 15 bases spanning the gap. This CDR3 is built from 17 residues. CDR3 DNA sequence: TGTGCCAGCAGTTTATTACCCCACCCGGGCTCTAATGAAAAACTGTTTTTT. Translating gives CASSLLPHPGSNEKLFF.

The genes are TRBV6-1 and TRBJ2-7, with D possibly matching TRBD2 (5 bases). Trimming removed 2 bases from V and 3 bases from J, with 14 bases in between. The length of the CDR3 is 15 residues. Germline CDR1 MNHNS, CDR2 SASEGT. The CDR3 loop is CASSEMFSVSYEQYF. The CDR3 DNA reads as TGTGCCAGCAGTGAAATGTTTAGCGTCAGCTACGAGCAGTACTTC.

The chain combines TRBV5-3 with TRBJ2-7, with no clear D. TRBV5-3 is classed as an ORF, of uncertain function. The CDR3 spans 11 residues. V lost 4 bases, J lost 2 bases, and 4 bases lay in between. CDR3 sequence: CARSAPYEQYF. Here the CDR3 DNA reads TGTGCCAGAAGCGCTCCCTACGAGCAGTACTTC.

This chain links TRBV15 with TRBJ1-3; 11 positions match TRBD1. The CDR3 loop spans 15 amino acids. Trimming cost V 4 bases and J 7 bases; bases outside gene matches: 6. The germline gives CDR1 LNHNV, CDR2 YYDKDF (reference sequence). Here the CDR3 reads CATSTWGQGENTIYF. CDR3 in DNA: TGTGCCACCAGCACCTGGGGACAGGGGGAGAACACCATATATTTT.

The V and J genes are TRBV19 and TRBJ1-2; D might be TRBD1 (6 bases). Germline V CDR1 and CDR2: LNHDA, SQIVND (reference sequence). The CDR3 covers 15 residues. Trimming pared 1 base from V and 4 bases from J, leaving 13 bases between. The CDR3 bases are TGTGCCAGTAGTATAGCAGGCAGGGGAGGCTATGGCTACACCTTC. This codes for CASSIAGRGGYGYTF.

The chain employs TRBV7-2 and TRBJ1-4; 12 bases line up with TRBD1. Germline lookup yields CDR1 SGHTA and CDR2 FQGNSA. The ends lost 5 bases at V and 8 bases at J; junction bases unmatched: 6. The CDR3 length is 15 residues. CDR3 DNA sequence: TGTGCCAGCAGCATACCGGGACAGGGGGCCGAAAAACTGTTTTTT. This translates into CASSIPGQGAEKLFF. Complete variable domain (other parts from reference TRBV7-2 and TRBJ1-4): GAGVSQSPSNKVTEKGKDVELRCDPISGHTALYWYRQSLGQGLEFLIYFQGNSAPDKSGLPSDRFSAERTGGSVSTLTIQRTQQEDSAVYLCASSIPGQGAEKLFFGSGTQLSVL.

The chain recombines TRBV13 with TRBJ2-2, with 10 nucleotides matching TRBD1. J lost 7 bases, V lost 4 bases, and 9 bases had no gene match. This CDR3 contains 16 residues. The germline CDR1 and CDR2 sequences are PRHDT and FYEKMQ (reference sequence). CDR3 bases: TGTGCCAGCAGCTCCGGGACAGGGGAATCCGACGGGGAGCTGTTTTTT. It specifies CASSSGTGESDGELFF. The variable domain in full, completed from reference TRBV13 and TRBJ2-2, reads AAGVIQSPRHLIKEKRETATLKCYPIPRHDTVYWYQQGPGQDPQFLISFYEKMQSDKGSIPDRFSAQQFSDYHSELNMSSLELGDSALYFCASSSGTGESDGELFFGEGSRLTVL.

V is TRBV27 and J is TRBJ2-3, with a weak D call TRBD2 (6 bases). V was cut by 4 bases and J by 8 bases, with 25 bases left in between. Germline loops: CDR1 MNHEY, CDR2 SMNVEV (reference sequence). The CDR3 has 17 amino acids. CDR3 in amino acids: CASSSQSPAGLGVTQYF. CDR3 in DNA: TGTGCCAGCAGTTCCCAATCCCCAGCGGGTCTTGGTGTTACGCAGTATTTT.

V is TRBV18 and J is TRBJ2-1; D gene uncertain. Trimming took 3 bases from V and 8 from J, leaving 11 bases between them. Germline CDR1 is KGHSH and CDR2 is LQKENI. This CDR3 is 13 amino acids long. The chain's CDR3 is CASSPVYRDEQFF. CDR3 DNA sequence: TGTGCCAGCTCACCCGTTTACAGAGATGAGCAGTTCTTC.

In its sample, this clone was seen once. The CDR3 nucleotides read TGTGCCAGCACCCCACCGGGACTAGCGGGAGTTAGGGGCACCGGGGAGCTGTTTTTT. As protein: CASTPPGLAGVRGTGELFF. This chain uses TRBV5-5 with TRBJ2-2; 14 bases match TRBD2. Per the germline V gene, CDR1 is SGHKS and CDR2 is YYEKEE (reference sequence). After removal of 6 bases from V and 4 bases from J, the junction contained 14 bases not matched to a gene. CDR3 size: 19 residues.

For this clone: The sample carries other DNA sequences with the same CDR3. CDR3: CASSQLATGELFF. CDR3 nucleotide sequence: TGTGCCAGCAGCCAACTAGCGACCGGGGAGCTGTTTTTT. The rearrangement uses TRBV7-9 and TRBJ2-2; 7 nucleotides match TRBD2. J was trimmed by 5 bases and V by 5 bases; bases with no gene match: 2. CDR1 is SEHNR and CDR2 is FQNEAQ in the germline V gene (reference sequence). This CDR3 is built from 13 residues.

V and J are TRBV28 and TRBJ1-2; D unresolved. Germline CDR1 and CDR2: MDHEN and SYDVKM. The CDR3 consists of 17 residues. V dropped 0 bases and J dropped 1 base, with 15 bases sitting between them. For the CDR3, the DNA is TGTGCCAGCAGTTTATGGATGGTGACGGCGGTTAACTATGGCTACACCTTC. Amino acid sequence: CASSLWMVTAVNYGYTF.